This entry describes one T cell receptor beta chain. Antigen unknown. Produced via immunoSEQ multiplex PCR; TCRdb's table is partial and in-frame only. The sample lists 50,000 to 75,000 clones, about 90% seen once, with about 0.36% in the top ten. The data stem from a study of OX40 agonist ivuxolimab in advanced cancers. Germline V gene sequence: CDR1 MDHEN, CDR2 SYDVKM. Trimming took 2 bases from V and 11 from J; bases not matched to a gene: 10. This CDR3 contains 14 residues. Findings and caveats of the study: In general, CD8+ T cells held more expanded clones than CD4+ did, on average.

With baseline, cycle 4 day 1, and cycle 7 day 1 as timepoints, blood was sampled. The source material was CD4+ or CD8+ T cells sorted from blood, sampled in a trial of the OX40 agonist ivuxolimab. The chain has TRBV28 and TRBJ2-5; TRBD2 matches at 8 bases. The sequence was obtained from an adult with an advanced solid tumor such as melanoma, head and neck, liver or kidney cancer. The CDR3 loop is CASSLPTRGVEQYF. The CDR3 DNA follows: TGTGCCAGCAGTTTACCCACGCGGGGGGTAGAGCAGTACTTC. The entire variable domain, with the rest obtained from reference TRBV28 and TRBJ2-5, is as follows: DVKVTQSSRYLVKRTGEKVFLECVQDMDHENMFWYRQDPGLGLRLIYFSYDVKMKEKGDIPEGYSVSREKKERFSLILESASTNQTSMYLCASSLPTRGVEQYFGPGTRLLVL.